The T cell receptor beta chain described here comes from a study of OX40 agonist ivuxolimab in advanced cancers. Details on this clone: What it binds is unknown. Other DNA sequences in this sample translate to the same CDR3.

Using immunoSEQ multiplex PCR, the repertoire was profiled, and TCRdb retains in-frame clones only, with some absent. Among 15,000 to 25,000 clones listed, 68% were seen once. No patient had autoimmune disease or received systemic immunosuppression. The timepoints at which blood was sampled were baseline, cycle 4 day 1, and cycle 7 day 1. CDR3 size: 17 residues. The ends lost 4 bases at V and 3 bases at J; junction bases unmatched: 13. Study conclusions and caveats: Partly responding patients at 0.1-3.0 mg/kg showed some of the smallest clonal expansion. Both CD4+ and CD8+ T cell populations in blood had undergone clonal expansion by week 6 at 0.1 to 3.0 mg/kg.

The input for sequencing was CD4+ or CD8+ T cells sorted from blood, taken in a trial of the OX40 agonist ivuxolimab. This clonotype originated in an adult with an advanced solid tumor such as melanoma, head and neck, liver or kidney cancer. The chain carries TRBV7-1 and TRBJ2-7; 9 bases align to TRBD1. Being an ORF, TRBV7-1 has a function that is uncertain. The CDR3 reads CASSLEGGQGIFYEQYF. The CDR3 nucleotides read TGTGCCAGCAGCTTAGAAGGGGGACAGGGCATTTTCTACGAGCAGTACTTC.